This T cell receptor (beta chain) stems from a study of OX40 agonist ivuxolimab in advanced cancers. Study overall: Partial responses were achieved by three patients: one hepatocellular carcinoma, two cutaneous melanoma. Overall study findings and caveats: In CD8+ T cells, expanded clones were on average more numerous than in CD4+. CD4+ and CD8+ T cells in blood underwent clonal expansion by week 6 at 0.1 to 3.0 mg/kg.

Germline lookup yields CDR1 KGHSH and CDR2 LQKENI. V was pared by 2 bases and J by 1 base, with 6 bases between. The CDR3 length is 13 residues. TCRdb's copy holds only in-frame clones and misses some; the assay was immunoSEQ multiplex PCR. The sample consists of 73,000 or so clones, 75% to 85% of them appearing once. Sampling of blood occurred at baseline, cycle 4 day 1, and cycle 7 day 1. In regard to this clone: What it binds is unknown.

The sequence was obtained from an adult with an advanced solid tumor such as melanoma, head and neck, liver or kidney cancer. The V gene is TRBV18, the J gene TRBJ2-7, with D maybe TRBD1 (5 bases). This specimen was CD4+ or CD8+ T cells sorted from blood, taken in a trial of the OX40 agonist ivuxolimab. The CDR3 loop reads CASSPSGSYEQYF. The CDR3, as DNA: TGTGCCAGCTCACCATCAGGGTCCTACGAGCAGTACTTC.